The rows below give T cell receptor beta chains drawn from one sample of a study of cytomegalovirus exposure and HLA in healthy donors. The repertoire was sequenced with immunoSEQ multiplex PCR; TCRdb's copy has only in-frame clones and lacks some. Counted here are fewer than 200,000 clones, roughly 91% occurring once; the ten biggest clones make up 4% to 4.5%. Sequenced: PBMCs. The receptor source for this set is a man younger than 30 in good health and CMV-seropositive. Both conserved end residues are part of each CDR3. The order of the fields is clone size, V gene, D gene, J gene, CDR3 DNA, CDR3 protein. The D gene is left open where the match is weak. Size tells how often a clone was seen (once, few, many) or the class of an expanded clone, and some rows leave it out.

>-|TRBV5-4|-|TRBJ2-7
TGTGCCAGCAGCTTGGGAGGCTACGAGCAGTACTTC
CASSLGGYEQYF
>-|TRBV28|-|TRBJ1-2
TGTGCCAGCAGTTCCTCCCCAGTGGCGGATCTTAACTATGGCTACACCTTC
CASSSSPVADLNYGYTF
>-|TRBV27|-|TRBJ2-3
TGTGCCAGCAAACCACAGGGAACAGATACGCAGTATTTT
CASKPQGTDTQYF
>once|TRBV4-1|-|TRBJ1-5
TGCGCCAGCAGCCAAGATCGGGATTCCGATCAGCCCCAGCATTTT
CASSQDRDSDQPQHF
>-|TRBV29-1|TRBD2|TRBJ2-7
TGCAGCGCCACAAAGTTAAGCGGGGGACCTTTGCAGCAGTACTTC
CSATKLSGGPLQQYF
>-|TRBV11-3|TRBD2|TRBJ2-1
TGTGCCAGCAGCCACCCCGCGGGGGGGGGCTACAATGAGCAGTTCTTC
CASSHPAGGGYNEQFF
>few|TRBV11-3|-|TRBJ2-3
TGTGCCAGCAGCCCAAACACAGATACGCAGTATTTT
CASSPNTDTQYF
>-|TRBV7-9|TRBD2|TRBJ2-1
TGTGCCAGCAGCTTAGGCCTCGGGGCGGGAGGCAAAGCGGTCGATGAGCAGTTCTTC
CASSLGLGAGGKAVDEQFF
>-|TRBV5-1|-|TRBJ2-1
TGCGCCAGCAGGAGGACTAACCCGGGGATGAAGGATCATGAGCAGTTCTTC
CASRRTNPGMKDHEQFF
>-|TRBV19|-|TRBJ1-5
TGTGCCAGTAGTATAGTGACAGACTATCAGCCCCAGCATTTT
CASSIVTDYQPQHF
>-|TRBV19|-|TRBJ1-5
TGTGCCAGTAGTGCCCGGGGGTCGGCGAGCAATCAGCCCCAGCATTTT
CASSARGSASNQPQHF
>-|TRBV7-9|TRBD2|TRBJ2-1
TGTGCCAGCAGCAAGTTTAGGGCGGGAGCTGAGCAGTTCTTC
CASSKFRAGAEQFF
>-|TRBV27|-|TRBJ1-1
TGTGCCAGCAGTTTCGACGAGAGAGGTGAAGCTTTCTTT
CASSFDERGEAFF
>-|TRBV5-8|TRBD2|TRBJ2-7
TGTGCCAGCAGCGTTGGTCCGAGCGGGACTAGCGGGATAATCCACGAGCAGTACTTC
CASSVGPSGTSGIIHEQYF
>few|TRBV7-9|TRBD2|TRBJ2-1
TGTGCCAGCAGCGCCCGACTCGGGGGGAATGAGCAGTTCTTC
CASSARLGGNEQFF
>-|TRBV6-1|-|TRBJ1-5
TGTGCCAGCAGTGAAGGCGGCCAGGGGACCCAGCCCCAGCATTTT
CASSEGGQGTQPQHF
>-|TRBV16|-|TRBJ2-3
TGTGCCAGCAGCCAATCGAGGGATCAAAATACGCAGTATTTT
CASSQSRDQNTQYF
>-|TRBV2|TRBD2|TRBJ2-5
TGTGCCAGCAGCGTAGCGGGAGTGAAGGTTTTGCAGACCCAGTACTTC
CASSVAGVKVLQTQYF
>-|TRBV2|-|TRBJ1-1
TGTGCCAGCAGTGCCCACAGCCCGAACACTGAAGCTTTCTTT
CASSAHSPNTEAFF
>-|TRBV4-2|-|TRBJ2-7
TGTGCCAGCAGCCAAGAAAGGACAGCCTACGAGCAGTACTTC
CASSQERTAYEQYF
>-|TRBV27|TRBD1|TRBJ2-3
TGTGCCAGCAGTTCCAGGGGGCGCGGCACAGATACGCAGTATTTT
CASSSRGRGTDTQYF
>once|TRBV27|-|TRBJ1-5
TGTGCCAGCAGTTCAATCGGCGGAGGCAATCAGCCCCAGCATTTT
CASSSIGGGNQPQHF
>-|TRBV27|TRBD2|TRBJ2-3
TGTGCCAGCTATGGTCTAGCGGGAGGATTTGCAGATACGCAGTATTTT
CASYGLAGGFADTQYF
>-|TRBV9|TRBD2|TRBJ2-1
TGTGCCAGCAGCCCACCGGGTCTAGCGGGAGGAAATGAGCAGTTCTTC
CASSPPGLAGGNEQFF
>-|TRBV11-3|-|TRBJ2-4
TGTGCCAGCAGCTTATCTCAGGGATTGGCCAAAAACATTCAGTACTTC
CASSLSQGLAKNIQYF
>-|TRBV28|TRBD1|TRBJ2-6
TGTGCCAGCAGCGGTTATTACAGGGGGCGATCAGGGGCCAACGTCCTGACTTTC
CASSGYYRGRSGANVLTF
>-|TRBV11-3|-|TRBJ2-7
TGTGCCAGCAGCCGGAGGGCCAGGCCAGCCTACGAGCAGTACTTC
CASSRRARPAYEQYF
>-|TRBV4-1|TRBD2|TRBJ2-5
TGCGCCAGCAGGGCGTTAGCGGGTCAAGAGACCCAGTACTTC
CASRALAGQETQYF
>-|TRBV28|TRBD1|TRBJ1-2
TGTGCCAGCAGTTTGGACAGGTCCTATGGCTACACCTTC
CASSLDRSYGYTF
>-|TRBV5-1|-|TRBJ1-1
TGCGCCAGCAGCTGGGAGCGGACCCACCACGGGACTGAAGCTTTCTTT
CASSWERTHHGTEAFF
>-|TRBV7-2|TRBD2|TRBJ2-5
TGTGCCAGCAGCGATCCGGGACTAGCGCGTACCCAGTACTTC
CASSDPGLARTQYF
>-|TRBV6-4|TRBD2|TRBJ2-2
TGTGCCAGCAGCCGAGGAGGGAGGGCCGGCGGGGAGCTGTTTTTT
CASSRGGRAGGELFF
>-|TRBV5-6|TRBD1|TRBJ1-2
TGTGCCAGCAGCGAAGGACAGGGGGCGTATGGCTACACCTTC
CASSEGQGAYGYTF
>-|TRBV13|-|TRBJ2-7
TGTGCCAGCAGCTTAAAGGGAGTTCTCTCCTACGAGCAGTACTTC
CASSLKGVLSYEQYF
>-|TRBV28|TRBD2|TRBJ2-3
TGTGCCAGCAGTGCAGCCGGGACTACCCCCACAGATACGCAGTATTTT
CASSAAGTTPTDTQYF
>-|TRBV2|TRBD2|TRBJ2-7
TGTGCCAGCAGTCCTAGCGGGAACCTCTACGAGCAGTACTTC
CASSPSGNLYEQYF
>-|TRBV21-1|-|TRBJ1-1
TGTGCCAGCAGCAAAAACTCAGGGGAGAACACTGAAGCTTTCTTT
CASSKNSGENTEAFF
>-|TRBV20-1|-|TRBJ1-2
TGCAGTGCTAGAGATTCAGCGGGCTACACCTTC
CSARDSAGYTF
>-|TRBV7-9|-|TRBJ1-2
TGTGCCAGCAGCTCCGGGACCCAGGGGGGCTACACCTTC
CASSSGTQGGYTF
>-|TRBV28|-|TRBJ2-3
TGTGCCAGCAGTTTACCTGTATCCTCCTATTTTGGCACAGATACGCAGTATTTT
CASSLPVSSYFGTDTQYF
>-|TRBV7-3|-|TRBJ2-3
TGTGCCAGCAGCTTACAGGGGTACACAGATACGCAGTATTTT
CASSLQGYTDTQYF
>-|TRBV5-1|-|TRBJ1-2
TGCGCCAGCAGCTTATCAGGGTATGGCTACACCTTC
CASSLSGYGYTF
>-|TRBV7-9|TRBD1|TRBJ2-7
TGTGCCAGCAGCTCTCCCGACAGGGGATACGAGCAGTACTTC
CASSSPDRGYEQYF
>-|TRBV30|TRBD2|TRBJ2-5
TGTGCCTGGAGTCGCGGGACTAGCGGCCAAGAGACCCAGTACTTC
CAWSRGTSGQETQYF
>once|TRBV4-1|-|TRBJ1-1
TGCGCCAGCAGCCAATCATATCTTGGACGGGGCACTGAAGCTTTCTTT
CASSQSYLGRGTEAFF
>-|TRBV6-5|-|TRBJ1-1
TGTGCCAGCAGTTACTCCCAGAACACTGAAGCTTTCTTT
CASSYSQNTEAFF
>-|TRBV5-1|-|TRBJ1-5
TGCGCCAGCAGCTTGGGGGGGCACGGCAATCAGCCCCAGCATTTT
CASSLGGHGNQPQHF
>-|TRBV23-1|TRBD2|TRBJ2-1
TGCGCCAGCAGTCAATGGTGTGAGGGACTAGCGGGAGGGGTGGGAAAAAATGAGCAGTTCTTC
CASSQWCEGLAGGVGKNEQFF
>-|TRBV12-5|TRBD1|TRBJ1-2
TGTGCTAGTGGTTCGGGGACAGGGAATGGCTACACCTTC
CASGSGTGNGYTF
>-|TRBV27|-|TRBJ1-2
TGTGCCAGCAGTCTCAGGGCCGACTATGGCTACACCTTC
CASSLRADYGYTF
>once|TRBV7-6|-|TRBJ2-5
TGTGCCAGCAGCATCGGGATATCGGAGACCCAGTACTTC
CASSIGISETQYF